Listed below are T cell receptor beta chains from one sample, sequenced in a study of blood T cell repertoires in COVID-19. Sequencing was performed with immunoSEQ multiplex PCR; in TCRdb, only in-frame clones are kept and a portion is missing. The sample consists of about 280,000 clones, 85% of them appearing once. Sequenced: peripheral blood. Receptor source: a man aged 45 to 65 with active or convalescent COVID-19. Both conserved end residues are part of each CDR3. D genes are given only for firm matches. Size tells how often a clone was seen (once, few, many) or the class of an expanded clone, and some rows leave it out.

CDR3aa	CDR3nt	abundance	len	d_gene	j_gene	v_gene
CASSNHRGDNQPQHF	TGTGCCAGCAGTAATCACAGGGGAGACAATCAGCCCCAGCATTTT	NA	15	TRBD1	TRBJ1-5	TRBV6-5
CASSWLSGNTIYF	TGTGCCAGCAGTTGGCTCTCTGGAAACACCATATATTTT	NA	13	NA	TRBJ1-3	TRBV12-3/TRBV12-4
CASSLSANLGSEQFF	TGTGCCAGCAGCCTTAGCGCAAACCTCGGGAGTGAGCAGTTCTTC	NA	15	NA	TRBJ2-1	TRBV5-5
CASSYRGTTPYEQYF	TGTGCCAGCAGTTACAGGGGGACTACCCCCTACGAGCAGTACTTC	NA	15	NA	TRBJ2-7	TRBV6-2/TRBV6-3
CASSLLRPGGSNEQFF	TGTGCCAGCAGCCTATTGAGGCCGGGAGGGTCCAATGAGCAGTTCTTC	once	16	TRBD2	TRBJ2-1	TRBV5-4
CASSSDRAVKFF	TGTGCCAGCAGTTCCGACAGGGCCGTTAAGTTCTTC	NA	12	TRBD1	TRBJ2-1	TRBV6-5
CASGWDRVETQYF	TGTGCTAGTGGTTGGGACAGGGTTGAGACCCAGTACTTC	NA	13	TRBD1	TRBJ2-5	TRBV12-5
CASSVGLETQETQYF	TGTGCCAGCAGCGTAGGACTGGAAACTCAAGAGACCCAGTACTTC	once	15	NA	TRBJ2-5	TRBV9
CASSPGTGGAEAFF	TGCGCCAGCAGCCCAGGGACAGGCGGGGCTGAAGCTTTCTTT	NA	14	TRBD1	TRBJ1-1	TRBV5-1
CASSPLQGEAFF	TGTGCCAGCAGCCCCCTACAGGGGGAAGCTTTCTTT	NA	12	TRBD1	TRBJ1-1	TRBV9
CASSLGTANYGYTF	TGTGCCAGCAGCTTAGGTACAGCTAACTATGGCTACACCTTC	NA	14	NA	TRBJ1-2	TRBV11-2
CASSKSNSSYEQYF	TGTGCCAGCAGCAAATCAAACTCTTCCTACGAGCAGTACTTC	once	14	NA	TRBJ2-7	TRBV21-1
CSVEGPNEQFF	TGCAGTGTTGAGGGCCCCAATGAGCAGTTCTTC	NA	11	NA	TRBJ2-1	TRBV20-1
CASSEVGGSSNQPQHF	TGTGCCAGCAGTGAAGTGGGGGGGAGTAGCAATCAGCCCCAGCATTTT	NA	16	NA	TRBJ1-5	TRBV4-2
CASSKGKGYYSYEQYF	TGTGCCAGCAGTAAGGGAAAGGGGTATTACTCCTACGAGCAGTACTTC	NA	16	NA	TRBJ2-7	TRBV11-2
CAGEGGGSYEQYF	TGTGCCGGGGAGGGAGGAGGTTCCTACGAGCAGTACTTC	NA	13	TRBD2	TRBJ2-7	TRBV7-9
CASSYHSGSSGNEQFF	TGTGCCAGCAGTTATCATAGCGGGAGCTCGGGCAATGAGCAGTTCTTC	NA	16	TRBD2	TRBJ2-1	TRBV6-5